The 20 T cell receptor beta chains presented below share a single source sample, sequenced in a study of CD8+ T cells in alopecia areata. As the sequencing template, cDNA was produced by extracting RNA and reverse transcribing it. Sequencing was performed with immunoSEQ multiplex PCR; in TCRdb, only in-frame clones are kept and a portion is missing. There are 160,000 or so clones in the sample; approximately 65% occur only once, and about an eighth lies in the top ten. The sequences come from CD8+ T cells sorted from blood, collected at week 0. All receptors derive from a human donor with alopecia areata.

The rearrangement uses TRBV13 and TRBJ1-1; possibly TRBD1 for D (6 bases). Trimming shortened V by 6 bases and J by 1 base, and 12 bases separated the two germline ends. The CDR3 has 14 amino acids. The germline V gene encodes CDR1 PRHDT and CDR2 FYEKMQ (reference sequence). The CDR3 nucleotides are TGTGCCAGCAGAAAGGGACATACGAACACTGAAGCTTTCTTT. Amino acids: CASRKGHTNTEAFF.

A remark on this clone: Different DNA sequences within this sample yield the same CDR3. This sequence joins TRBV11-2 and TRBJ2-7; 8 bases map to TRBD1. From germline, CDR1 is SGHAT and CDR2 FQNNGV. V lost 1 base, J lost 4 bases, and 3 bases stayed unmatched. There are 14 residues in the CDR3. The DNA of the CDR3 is TGTGCCAGCAGCTTAGGACAGGGGCGGTACGAGCAGTACTTC. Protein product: CASSLGQGRYEQYF.

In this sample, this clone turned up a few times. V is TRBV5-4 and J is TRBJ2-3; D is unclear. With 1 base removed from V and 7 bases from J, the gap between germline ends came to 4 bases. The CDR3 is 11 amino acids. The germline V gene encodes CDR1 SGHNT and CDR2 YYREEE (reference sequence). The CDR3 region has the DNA TGTGCCAGCAGCTTGAGAAATACGCAGTATTTT. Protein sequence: CASSLRNTQYF.

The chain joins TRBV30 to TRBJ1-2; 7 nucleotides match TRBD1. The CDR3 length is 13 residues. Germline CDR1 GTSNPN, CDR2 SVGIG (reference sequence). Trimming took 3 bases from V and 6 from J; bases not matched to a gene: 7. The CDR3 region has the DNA TGTGCCTGGAGCCTGCGGCAGGGGGATGGCTACACCTTC. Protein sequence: CAWSLRQGDGYTF.

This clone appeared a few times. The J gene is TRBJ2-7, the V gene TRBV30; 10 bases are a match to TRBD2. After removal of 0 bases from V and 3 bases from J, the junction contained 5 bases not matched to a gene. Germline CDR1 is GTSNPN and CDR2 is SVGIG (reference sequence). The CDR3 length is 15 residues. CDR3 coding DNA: TGTGCCTGGAGTGTACGAGCGGGGGGGCGCTACGAGCAGTACTTC. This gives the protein CAWSVRAGGRYEQYF.

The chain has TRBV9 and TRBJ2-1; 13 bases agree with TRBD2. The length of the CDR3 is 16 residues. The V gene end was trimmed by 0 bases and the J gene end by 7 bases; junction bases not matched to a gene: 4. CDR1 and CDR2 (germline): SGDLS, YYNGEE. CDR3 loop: CASSVGATSGGNEQFF. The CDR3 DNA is TGTGCCAGCAGCGTAGGGGCGACTAGCGGGGGGAATGAGCAGTTCTTC.

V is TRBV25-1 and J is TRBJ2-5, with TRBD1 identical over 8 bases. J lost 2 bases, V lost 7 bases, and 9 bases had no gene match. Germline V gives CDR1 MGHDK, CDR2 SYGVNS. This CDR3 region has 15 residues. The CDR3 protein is CASTRTDRGQETQYF. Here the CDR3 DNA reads TGTGCCAGCACCCGGACTGACAGGGGTCAAGAGACCCAGTACTTC. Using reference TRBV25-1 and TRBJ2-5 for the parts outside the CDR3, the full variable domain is EADIYQTPRYLVIGTGKKITLECSQTMGHDKMYWYQQDPGMELHLIHYSYGVNSTEKGDLSSESTVSRIRTEHFPLTLESARPSHTSQYLCASTRTDRGQETQYFGPGTRLLVL.

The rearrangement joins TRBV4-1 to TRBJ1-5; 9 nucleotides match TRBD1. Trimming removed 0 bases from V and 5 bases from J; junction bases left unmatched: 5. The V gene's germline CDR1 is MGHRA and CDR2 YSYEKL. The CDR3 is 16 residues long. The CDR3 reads CASSQDSDRGYQPQHF. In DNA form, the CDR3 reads TGCGCCAGCAGCCAAGATTCGGACAGGGGCTATCAGCCCCAGCATTTT.

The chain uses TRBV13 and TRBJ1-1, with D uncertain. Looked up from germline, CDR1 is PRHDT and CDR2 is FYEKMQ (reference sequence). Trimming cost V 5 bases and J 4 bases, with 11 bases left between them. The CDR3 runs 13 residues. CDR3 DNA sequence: TGTGCCAGCAGCAACGGGGAGTTCACTGAAGCTTTCTTT. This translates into CASSNGEFTEAFF.

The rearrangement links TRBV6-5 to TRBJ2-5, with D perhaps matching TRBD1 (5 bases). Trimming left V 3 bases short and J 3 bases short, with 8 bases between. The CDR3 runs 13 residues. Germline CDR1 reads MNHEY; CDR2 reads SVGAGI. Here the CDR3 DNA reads TGTGCCAGCAGTTATCCAGGGAAAGAGACCCAGTACTTC. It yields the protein CASSYPGKETQYF.

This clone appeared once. DNA of the CDR3: TGTGCCATCAGTGGAAAAGGGCCAAATTCGAACACTGAAGCTTTCTTT. Amino acids: CAISGKGPNSNTEAFF. This sequence joins TRBV10-3 and TRBJ1-1, with unresolved D. The CDR3 has 16 residues. Germline CDR1 reads ENHRY; CDR2 reads SYGVKD. The V end was cut by 4 bases, the J end by 1 base, with 16 bases between.

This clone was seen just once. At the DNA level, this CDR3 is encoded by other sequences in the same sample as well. The CDR3 DNA is TGTGCCAGCAGAGACAATGAGCAGTTCTTC. The encoded protein is CASRDNEQFF. The genes are TRBV2 and TRBJ2-1, with D hard to call. The CDR3 contains 10 residues. V gave up 6 bases and J gave up 5 bases, with 2 bases separating them. Germline V CDR1 and CDR2: SNHLY, FYNNEI.

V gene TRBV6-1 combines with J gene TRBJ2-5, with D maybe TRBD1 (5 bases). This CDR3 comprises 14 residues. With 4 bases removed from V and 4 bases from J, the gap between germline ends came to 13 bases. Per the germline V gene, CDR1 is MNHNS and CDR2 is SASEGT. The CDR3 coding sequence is TGTGCCAGCAGTGGGCTTTCAGGGCGAGAGACCCAGTACTTC. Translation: CASSGLSGRETQYF.

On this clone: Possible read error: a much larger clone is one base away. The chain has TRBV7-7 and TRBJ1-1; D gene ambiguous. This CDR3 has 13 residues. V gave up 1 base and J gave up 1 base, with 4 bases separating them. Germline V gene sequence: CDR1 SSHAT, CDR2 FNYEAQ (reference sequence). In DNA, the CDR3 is TGTGCCAGCAGCTTAGGCAAGAACACTGAAGCTTTCTTT. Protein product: CASSLGKNTEAFF.

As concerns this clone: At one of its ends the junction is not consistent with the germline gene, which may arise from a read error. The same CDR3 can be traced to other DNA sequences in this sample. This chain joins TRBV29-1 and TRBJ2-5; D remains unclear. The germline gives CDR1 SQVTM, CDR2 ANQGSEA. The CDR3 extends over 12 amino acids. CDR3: CSVVARTETQYF. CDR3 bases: TGCAGCGTTGTAGCCAGAACGGAGACTCAGTACTTC.

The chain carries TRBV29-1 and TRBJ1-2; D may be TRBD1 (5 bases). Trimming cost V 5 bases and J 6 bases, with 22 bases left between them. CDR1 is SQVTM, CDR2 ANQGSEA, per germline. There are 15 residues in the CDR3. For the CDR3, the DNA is TGCAGCGTTAAACCAGCGAGGGGCTCTTATAATGGCTACACCTTC. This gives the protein CSVKPARGSYNGYTF.

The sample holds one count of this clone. The CDR3 here is CASSPGGTDTQYF. CDR3 nucleotides: TGTGCCAGCAGTCCTGGTGGCACAGATACGCAGTATTTT. This chain joins TRBV6-5 and TRBJ2-3; D remains ambiguous. V lost 5 bases and J lost 1, with 7 bases in between. CDR3 size: 13 residues. The V gene's germline CDR1 is MNHEY and CDR2 SVGAGI.

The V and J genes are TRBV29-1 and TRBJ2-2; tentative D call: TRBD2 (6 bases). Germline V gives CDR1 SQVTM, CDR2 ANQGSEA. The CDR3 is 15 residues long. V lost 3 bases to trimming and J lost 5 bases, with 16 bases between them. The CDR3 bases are TGCAGCGTTGACGAGGGGCGGGGAGAAACCGGGGAGCTGTTTTTT. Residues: CSVDEGRGETGELFF.

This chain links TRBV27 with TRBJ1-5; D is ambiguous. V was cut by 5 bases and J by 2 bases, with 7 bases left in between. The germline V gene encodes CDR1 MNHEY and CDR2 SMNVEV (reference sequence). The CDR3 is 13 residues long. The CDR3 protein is CASSPRGNQPQHF. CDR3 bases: TGTGCCAGCAGTCCCCGCGGCAATCAGCCCCAGCATTTT.

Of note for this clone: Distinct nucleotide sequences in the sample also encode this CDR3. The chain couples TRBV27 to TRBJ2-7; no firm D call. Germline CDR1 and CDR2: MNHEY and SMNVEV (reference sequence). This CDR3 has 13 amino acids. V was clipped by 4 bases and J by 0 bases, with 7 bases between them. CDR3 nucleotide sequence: TGTGCCAGCAGTTCCTCCCCCTCCTACGAGCAGTACTTC. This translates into CASSSSPSYEQYF.